The 10 T cell receptor beta chains in this list originate from one sample, sequenced in a study of Graves' ophthalmopathy and Graves' hyperthyroidism. TCR beta CDR3 amplification used RNA transcripts. An opening RT-PCR round employed HTBI primers and preceded a second-round multiplex PCR. TCRdb reprocessed the multiplex PCR reads with MiXCR, giving one entry per CDR3 protein. In the table there are 500,000 to 700,000 distinct CDR3 sequences, about two fifths of which are singletons. What was sequenced was peripheral blood or thyroid tissue (not recorded which). The receptors were gathered from an adult man with Graves' hyperthyroidism.

This chain connects TRBV2 to TRBJ1-2; D is possibly TRBD1 (5 bases). This CDR3 has 14 amino acids. V shed 6 bases and J shed 5 bases, with 16 bases lying between them. From germline, CDR1 is SNHLY and CDR2 FYNNEI. The chain's CDR3 is CASSDYQGWYGYTF. CDR3 nucleotides: TGTGCCAGCAGCGACTACCAGGGATGGTATGGCTACACCTTC. The whole variable domain, filled in from reference TRBV2 and TRBJ1-2, reads EPEVTQTPSHQVTQMGQEVILRCVPISNHLYFYWYRQILGQKVEFLVSFYNNEISEKSEIFDDQFSVERPDGSNFTLKIRSTKLEDSAMYFCASSDYQGWYGYTFGSGTRLTVV.

The rearrangement joins TRBV15 to TRBJ2-7, with TRBD2 matching over 8 bases. The CDR3 length is 15 residues. The V and J ends lost 4 bases and 7 bases, in that order; junction bases with no gene match: 12. The germline gives CDR1 LNHNV, CDR2 YYDKDF (reference sequence). CDR3 in amino acids: CATSIYREGLGEQYF. The CDR3, as DNA: TGTGCCACCAGCATTTATCGGGAGGGGTTGGGTGAGCAGTACTTC. The whole variable domain, filled in from reference TRBV15 and TRBJ2-7, reads DAMVIQNPRYQVTQFGKPVTLSCSQTLNHNVMYWYQQKSSQAPKLLFHYYDKDFNNEADTPDNFQSRRPNTSFCFLDIRSPGLGDTAMYLCATSIYREGLGEQYFGPGTRLTVT.

The V call is TRBV15, the J call TRBJ2-3; D is undetermined. V was cut by 0 bases and J by 7 bases, with 14 bases left in between. Germline CDR1 is LNHNV and CDR2 is YYDKDF (reference sequence). This CDR3 region has 15 residues. CDR3 coding DNA: TGTGCCACCAGCAGAGATGGGTTCAGGCTTCATACGCAGTATTTT. Translated, it gives CATSRDGFRLHTQYF.

The J gene is TRBJ2-7, the V gene TRBV7-2; 8 bases map to TRBD2. This CDR3 spans 15 amino acids. Per the germline V gene, CDR1 is SGHTA and CDR2 is FQGNSA. The V segment lost 5 bases and the J segment 3 bases; nucleotides outside the gene matches: 9. The CDR3 sequence is CASSIGLARGYEQYF. As DNA, the CDR3 is TGTGCCAGCAGCATTGGACTAGCCAGGGGCTACGAGCAGTACTTC.

This clonotype was seen once. This chain connects TRBV14 to TRBJ2-7; TRBD1 agrees at 9 bases. Germline lookup yields CDR1 SGHDN and CDR2 FVKESK. The CDR3 is 18 amino acids. Trimming at V came to 0 bases and at J to 0 bases, leaving 9 bases not matched to a gene. CDR3 nucleotide sequence: TGTGCCAGCAGCCAAGACTGGGGTCCGGGACAGGGCTCCTACGAGCAGTACTTC. The encoded protein is CASSQDWGPGQGSYEQYF.

This clonotype was found a few times. The J gene is TRBJ1-2, the V gene TRBV5-4; TRBD1 matches 9 bases. The V gene's germline CDR1 is SGHNT and CDR2 YYREEE (reference sequence). Trimming removed 0 bases from V and 0 bases from J; junction bases left unmatched: 9. This CDR3 spans 18 amino acids. CDR3 coding DNA: TGTGCCAGCAGCTTGGACAGGGGGCGAAGCGGAGCTAACTATGGCTACACCTTC. Translation: CASSLDRGRSGANYGYTF.

This clonotype was seen only a few times. This sequence joins TRBV14 and TRBJ2-7; TRBD2 is a possible D gene (6 bases). The V gene lost 8 bases and the J gene lost 0 bases, with 17 bases spanning the gap. The CDR3 spans 15 residues. Germline-derived CDR1 and CDR2 are SGHDN and FVKESK. In nucleotides, the CDR3 is TGTGCCAGCTCACCATCATACGGGAGCTCCTACGAGCAGTACTTC. It encodes CASSPSYGSSYEQYF.

The rearrangement uses TRBV20-1 and TRBJ2-3; 9 positions match TRBD2. V lost 1 base to trimming and J lost 1 base; unmatched junction nucleotides: 3. The CDR3 has 15 amino acids. Per germline, CDR1 DFQATT and CDR2 SNEGSKA (reference sequence). CDR3 sequence reads: CSARVSSGGTDTQYF. The CDR3 DNA sequence: TGCAGTGCTAGAGTTTCTAGCGGGGGCACAGATACGCAGTATTTT.

This clonotype was picked up many times. The chain is built from TRBV19 and TRBJ1-3; D not resolved. Germline CDR1 reads LNHDA; CDR2 reads SQIVND (reference sequence). This CDR3 spans 15 amino acids. The germline V and J ends were trimmed by 6 bases and 0 bases, with 12 bases remaining between them. CDR3 nucleotide sequence: TGTGCCAGTAGGCCCGACGGCAGCTCTGGAAACACCATATATTTT. Amino acids: CASRPDGSSGNTIYF.

Here the CDR3 reads CASSLGPGTGSGETQYF. The CDR3 DNA reads as TGTGCCAGCAGCTTGGGCCCAGGGACCGGGAGTGGGGAGACCCAGTACTTC. This chain joins TRBV24-1 and TRBJ2-5; maybe TRBD2 (6 bases). This CDR3 comprises 17 residues. Germline-derived CDR1 and CDR2 are KGHDR and SFDVKD. V lost 11 bases and J 5 bases, leaving 29 bases between the germline ends.